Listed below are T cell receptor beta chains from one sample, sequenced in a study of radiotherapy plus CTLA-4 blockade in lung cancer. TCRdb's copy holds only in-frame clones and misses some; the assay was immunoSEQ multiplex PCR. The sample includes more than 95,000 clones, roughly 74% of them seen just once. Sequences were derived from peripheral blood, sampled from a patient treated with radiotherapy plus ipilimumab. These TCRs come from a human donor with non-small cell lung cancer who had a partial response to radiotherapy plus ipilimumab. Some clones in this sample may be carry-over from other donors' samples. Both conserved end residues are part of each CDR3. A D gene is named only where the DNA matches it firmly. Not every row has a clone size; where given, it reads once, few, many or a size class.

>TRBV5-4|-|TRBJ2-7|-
CASSLAEGLEQYF
TGTGCCAGCAGCTTGGCCGAGGGCTTGGAGCAGTACTTC
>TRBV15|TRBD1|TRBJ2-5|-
CATSRFRDSLVETQYF
TGTGCCACCAGCAGATTCCGGGACAGCCTTGTGGAGACCCAGTACTTC
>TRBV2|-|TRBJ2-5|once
CASSEGRSGGTQYF
TGTGCCAGCAGTGAGGGGCGCTCCGGGGGGACCCAGTACTTC
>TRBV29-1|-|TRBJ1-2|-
CSAMDAQRVYGYTF
TGCAGCGCTATGGACGCCCAGAGGGTCTATGGCTACACCTTC
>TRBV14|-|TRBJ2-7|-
CASSQGLPPYEQYF
TGTGCCAGCAGCCAAGGGCTTCCCCCCTACGAGCAGTACTTC
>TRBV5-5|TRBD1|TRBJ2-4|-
CASSLSWDRRAKNIQYF
TGTGCCAGCAGCTTGTCATGGGACAGGCGAGCCAAAAACATTCAGTACTTC
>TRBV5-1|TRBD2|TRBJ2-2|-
CASSLATSGADTGELFF
TGCGCCAGCAGCTTGGCGACTAGCGGGGCGGACACCGGGGAGCTGTTTTTT
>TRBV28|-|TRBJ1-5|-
CASTVRRNQPQHF
TGTGCCAGCACCGTAAGGAGAAATCAGCCCCAGCATTTT
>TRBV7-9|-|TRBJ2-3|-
CASSLPGLAGTDTQYF
TGTGCCAGCAGCCTCCCTGGCCTAGCAGGCACAGATACGCAGTATTTT
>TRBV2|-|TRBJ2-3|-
CASRKQTNTQYF
TGTGCCAGCAGGAAACAGACAAATACGCAGTATTTT
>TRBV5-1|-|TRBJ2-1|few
CASKTSYYEQFF
TGCGCCAGCAAAACTAGCTACTATGAGCAGTTCTTC
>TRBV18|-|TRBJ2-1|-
CASSPRARDSGEQFF
TGTGCCAGCTCACCACGAGCCCGGGATTCTGGTGAGCAGTTCTTC
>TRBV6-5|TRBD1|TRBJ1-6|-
CASRITGVNSPLHF
TGTGCCAGCAGGATTACAGGGGTGAATTCACCCCTCCACTTT
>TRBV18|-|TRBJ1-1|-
CASSPPYLNTEAFF
TGTGCCAGCTCACCACCTTATCTGAACACTGAAGCTTTCTTT
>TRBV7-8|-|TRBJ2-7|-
CASSLVASPGNTYEQYF
TGTGCCAGCAGCTTAGTGGCCAGTCCCGGGAATACCTACGAGCAGTACTTC
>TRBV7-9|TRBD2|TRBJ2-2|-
CASSLLRGRYGTGELFF
TGTGCCAGCAGCTTACTGCGGGGGAGGTATGGCACCGGGGAGCTGTTTTTT
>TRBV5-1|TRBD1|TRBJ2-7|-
CASRAGTDRYEQYF
TGCGCCAGCAGGGCCGGGACAGACCGCTACGAGCAGTACTTC
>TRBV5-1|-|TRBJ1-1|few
CASSLVTDTEAFF
TGCGCCAGCAGCTTGGTCACGGACACTGAAGCTTTCTTT
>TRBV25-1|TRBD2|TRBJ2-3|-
CASREAGGLTDTQYF
TGTGCCAGCAGAGAGGCGGGAGGACTCACAGATACGCAGTATTTT
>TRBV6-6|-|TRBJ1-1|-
CASSSPGGILSTEAFF
TGTGCCAGCAGTTCCCCGGGGGGGATCCTAAGCACTGAAGCTTTCTTT
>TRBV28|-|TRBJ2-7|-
CASSLGGLYEQYF
TGTGCCAGCAGTTTAGGGGGCCTATACGAGCAGTACTTC
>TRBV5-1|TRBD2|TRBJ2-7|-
CASSTGTSGSVGYYEQYF
TGCGCCAGCAGCACCGGGACTAGCGGCAGCGTGGGGTACTACGAGCAGTACTTC
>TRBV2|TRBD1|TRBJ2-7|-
CASSAGTGDYEQYF
TGTGCCAGCAGTGCCGGGACAGGGGACTACGAGCAGTACTTC
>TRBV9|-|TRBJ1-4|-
CASSVGQGNEKLFF
TGTGCCAGCAGCGTAGGGCAGGGAAATGAAAAACTGTTTTTT
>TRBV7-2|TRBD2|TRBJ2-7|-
CASSPTPGLAGGHHEQYF
TGTGCCAGCAGCCCAACCCCGGGACTAGCGGGGGGGCATCACGAGCAGTACTTC
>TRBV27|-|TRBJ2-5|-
CASSLSIKRLRGETQYF
TGTGCCAGCAGTTTATCGATCAAGCGGCTCCGGGGGGAGACCCAGTACTTC
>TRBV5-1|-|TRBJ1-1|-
CASRSQGQNTEAFF
TGCGCCAGCAGGTCTCAGGGGCAGAACACTGAAGCTTTCTTT
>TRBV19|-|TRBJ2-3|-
CASSTTGTDTQYF
TGTGCCAGTAGTACGACAGGCACAGATACGCAGTATTTT
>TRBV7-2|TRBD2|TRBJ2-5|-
CASSLGPLHFAGGSAQYF
TGTGCCAGCAGCTTAGGGCCCCTTCACTTTGCGGGGGGGTCGGCCCAGTACTTC
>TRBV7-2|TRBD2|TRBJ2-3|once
CASSLGGGNTDTQYF
TGTGCCAGCAGCTTAGGGGGGGGGAACACAGATACGCAGTATTTT
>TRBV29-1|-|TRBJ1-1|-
CSVADSNTEAFF
TGCAGCGTTGCTGACAGCAACACTGAAGCTTTCTTT
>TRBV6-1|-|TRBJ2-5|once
CASRQIGQQETQYF
TGTGCCAGCAGACAAATTGGACAGCAAGAGACCCAGTACTTC
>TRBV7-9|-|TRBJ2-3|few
CASSLASRGYGRDTQYF
TGTGCCAGCAGCTTAGCGTCTCGCGGGTACGGGCGGGATACGCAGTATTTT
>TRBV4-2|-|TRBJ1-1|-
CASSQPQGNTEAFF
TGTGCCAGCAGCCAGCCACAGGGAAACACTGAAGCTTTCTTT
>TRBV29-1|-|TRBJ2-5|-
CSVPNDSQETQYF
TGCAGCGTCCCCAATGACAGCCAAGAGACCCAGTACTTC
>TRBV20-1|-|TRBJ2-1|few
CSATTLDEQFF
TGCAGTGCTACTACACTAGATGAGCAGTTCTTC
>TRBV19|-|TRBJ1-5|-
CASSFSDNQPQHF
TGTGCCAGTAGTTTTTCAGACAATCAGCCCCAGCATTTT
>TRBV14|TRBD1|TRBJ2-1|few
CASRPTGGFYNEQFF
TGTGCCAGCAGACCGACAGGGGGCTTCTACAATGAGCAGTTCTTC
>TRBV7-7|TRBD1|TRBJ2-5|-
CASSLAPGQGVETQYF
TGTGCCAGCAGCTTAGCCCCGGGACAGGGGGTTGAGACCCAGTACTTC
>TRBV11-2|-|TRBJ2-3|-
CASTVDPSTRDTQYF
TGTGCCAGCACGGTAGACCCCTCCACGAGGGATACGCAGTATTTT
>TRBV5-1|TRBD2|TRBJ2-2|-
CASSTGTSGGFANTGELFF
TGCGCCAGCAGCACTGGGACTAGCGGAGGGTTCGCGAACACCGGGGAGCTGTTTTTT
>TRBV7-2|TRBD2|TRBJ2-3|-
CASSLGAGGSTDTQYF
TGTGCCAGCAGCTTAGGTGCGGGGGGGAGCACAGATACGCAGTATTTT
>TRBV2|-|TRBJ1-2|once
CASSAGGYTF
TGTGCCAGCAGTGCAGGCGGCTACACCTTC
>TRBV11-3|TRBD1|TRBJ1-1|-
CASSLGTGDTEAFF
TGTGCCAGCAGCTTGGGGACAGGGGACACTGAAGCTTTCTTT
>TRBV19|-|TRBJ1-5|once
CASSIVRAGNQPQHF
TGTGCCAGTAGTATAGTCAGAGCGGGCAATCAGCCCCAGCATTTT
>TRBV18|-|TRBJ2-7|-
CASSPRGLYEQYF
TGTGCCAGCTCACCACGCGGACTATACGAGCAGTACTTC
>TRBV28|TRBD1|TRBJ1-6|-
CASSQPGQGPLHF
TGTGCCAGCAGTCAGCCGGGACAGGGACCCCTCCACTTT
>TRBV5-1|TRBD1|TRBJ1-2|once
CASRQGTGRDYGYTF
TGCGCCAGCCGACAGGGTACGGGCCGGGACTATGGCTACACCTTC
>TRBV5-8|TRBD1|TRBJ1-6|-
CASSLRQGSYNSPLHF
TGTGCCAGCAGCTTGCGACAGGGCTCCTATAATTCACCCCTCCACTTT
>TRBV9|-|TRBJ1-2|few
CASSVDPGSTLSGYTF
TGTGCCAGCAGCGTAGATCCAGGTTCCACGCTATCCGGCTACACCTTC
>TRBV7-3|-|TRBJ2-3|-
CASSLSSGTDTQYF
TGTGCCAGCAGCTTATCCAGCGGAACAGATACGCAGTATTTT
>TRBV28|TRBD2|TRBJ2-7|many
CASRPSGRGGEQYF
TGTGCCAGCAGACCAAGCGGGAGGGGTGGCGAGCAGTACTTC